The following is a T cell receptor (beta chain) sequence with its context. What it binds is not known. This sample is part of a study of T cell responses to AZD1222 COVID-19 vaccine. There are 16 residues in the CDR3. The germline V gene encodes CDR1 SGHAT and CDR2 FQNNGV. The V segment lost 3 bases and the J segment 6 bases; nucleotides outside the gene matches: 3. Assay used: immunoSEQ multiplex PCR; TCRdb lists only in-frame clones, some missing. The repertoire holds 90,000 to 120,000 clones, with around nine tenths as singletons. General study points: White British ancestry dominated among donors, who included more females, and clonal diversity was possibly underestimated. Among AZD1222 vaccinees, only five to seven were seropositive at baseline. All repertoire sampling was performed exclusively after the peak T cell response.

The receptor comes from an adult who received the AZD1222 COVID-19 vaccine. The sequenced sample was peripheral blood, obtained 28 days after the second AZD1222 dose. The chain joins TRBV11-2 to TRBJ2-2, with 14 bases that match TRBD2. CDR3: CASSLGLAGEAGELFF. The DNA of the CDR3 is TGTGCCAGCAGCTTGGGACTAGCGGGAGAGGCCGGGGAGCTGTTTTTT.